This T cell receptor (beta chain) was obtained from a study of T cells after yellow fever vaccination. Study findings and constraints: Among all clonotypes, a small share was observed in both CD4 and CD8 compartments. The booster response re-showed most primary clones: 96% CD4, more than 70% CD8. Weaker overall, the secondary response nonetheless peaked faster (day 5 versus 15).

5'RACE template switching generated TCR cDNA, adding a universal primer site and UMIs. TCRdb analysed the 5' RACE reads with MiXCR anew, one entry per CDR3 protein. The sample records about 300,000 distinct CDR3 sequences, approximately 7% being singletons. This clonotype turned up a few times. Antigen specificity is unknown. The CDR3 length is 16 residues. The J segment lost 5 bases and the V segment lost 3 bases, leaving 10 bases of the junction unmatched. Germline V gene data show CDR1 as LGHNA and CDR2 as YSLEER. Sequencing used PBMCs, obtained 35 to 50 days after the first yellow fever vaccination. The clonotype comes from a man between 18 and 29 years old who received the YFV17D yellow fever vaccine. The chain has TRBV4-3 and TRBJ2-7, with 10 bases lining up with TRBD1. CDR3 protein: CASSHIPGTGADEQYF. In nucleotides, the CDR3 is TGCGCCAGCAGCCATATACCCGGGACAGGGGCGGACGAGCAGTACTTC.